The next 5 T cell receptor beta chains were all read from a single sample in a study of early T cells in non-severe SARS-CoV-2 infection. TCRdb recomputed calls from the 5' RACE reads with MiXCR, one row per CDR3 protein. The table lists tens of thousands of distinct CDR3 sequences, approximately 8.9% of them singletons. The sample consisted of whole blood. The source is an adult who was a healthcare worker with PCR-confirmed SARS-CoV-2 infection or an uninfected control (not recorded which).

CDR3 bases: TGTGCCAGCAGCTTAGCATTGGACAGGGAGAACGAGCAGTACTTC. This translates into CASSLALDRENEQYF. The genes are TRBV7-6 and TRBJ2-7; TRBD1 agrees at 8 bases. Per the germline V gene, CDR1 is SGHVS and CDR2 is FNYEAQ. The CDR3 runs 15 residues. V lost 0 bases, J lost 5 bases, and 6 bases stayed unmatched. The full variable domain, completed using reference TRBV7-6 and TRBJ2-7, is GAGVSQSPRYKVTKRGQDVALRCDPISGHVSLYWYRQALGQGPEFLTYFNYEAQQDKSGLPNDRFSAERPEGSISTLTIQRTEQRDSAMYRCASSLALDRENEQYFGPGTRLTVT.

In the case of this clonotype: A much larger clone is a single base away; this may be a read error. This chain links TRBV7-9 with TRBJ1-2; TRBD1 might be the D (5 bases). This CDR3 contains 15 residues. The germline V and J ends were trimmed by 0 bases and 6 bases, with 14 bases remaining between them. CDR1 is SEHNR and CDR2 is FQNEAQ in the germline V gene (reference sequence). CDR3 protein: CASSLAQRGSNGYTF. The CDR3 region has the DNA TGTGCCAGCAGCTTAGCGCAGAGGGGATCAAATGGCTACACCTTC.

This clonotype has only a few counts. This chain connects TRBV6-1 to TRBJ1-6; 8 bases align to TRBD1. J gave up 10 bases and V 9 bases, and 8 bases lay outside the gene matches. CDR1 and CDR2 (germline): MNHNS, SASEGT. The CDR3 is 13 amino acids. CDR3 nucleotide sequence: TGTGCCAGTAATGGACAGGGACCCTCACCCCTCCACTTT. Protein product: CASNGQGPSPLHF.

The chain uses TRBV7-9 and TRBJ2-7; no definite D call. Germline CDR1 reads SEHNR; CDR2 reads FQNEAQ (reference sequence). CDR3 length equals 13 residues. Trimming took off 3 bases at V and 3 bases at J, with 9 bases between the two ends. For the CDR3, the DNA is TGTGCCAGCAGCTTCTTGGTAGACTACGAGCAGTACTTC. Encoded protein: CASSFLVDYEQYF. The entire variable domain, with the rest obtained from reference TRBV7-9 and TRBJ2-7, is as follows: DTGVSQNPRHKITKRGQNVTFRCDPISEHNRLYWYRQTLGQGPEFLTYFQNEAQLEKSRLLSDRFSAERPKGSFSTLEIQRTEQGDSAMYLCASSFLVDYEQYFGPGTRLTVT.

This chain connects TRBV3-1 to TRBJ2-1; 12 bases map to TRBD2. Germline V lookup: CDR1 LGHDT, CDR2 YNNKEL (reference sequence). The CDR3 length is 15 residues. Germline trimming cut 1 base from V and 8 bases from J; bases unmatched to any gene: 3. The CDR3 DNA reads as TGTGCCAGCAGCCAAGCTAGCGGGGGGGCCTATGAGCAGTTCTTC. This encodes CASSQASGGAYEQFF.